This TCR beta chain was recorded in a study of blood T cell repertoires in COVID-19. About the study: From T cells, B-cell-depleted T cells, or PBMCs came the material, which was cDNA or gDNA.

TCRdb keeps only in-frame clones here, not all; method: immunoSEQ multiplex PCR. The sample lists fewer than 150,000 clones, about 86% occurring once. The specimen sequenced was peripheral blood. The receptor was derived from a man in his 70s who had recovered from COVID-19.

The CDR3 sequence is CASSTPDNYNEQFF. CDR3 nucleotides: TGTGCCAGTAGTACCCCGGACAACTACAATGAGCAGTTCTTC. J is TRBJ2-1 and V is TRBV19; possible D gene TRBD1, 5 bases. The CDR3 loop spans 14 amino acids. Trimming cost V 4 bases and J 3 bases, with 10 bases left between them. Germline V gene data show CDR1 as LNHDA and CDR2 as SQIVND (reference sequence).